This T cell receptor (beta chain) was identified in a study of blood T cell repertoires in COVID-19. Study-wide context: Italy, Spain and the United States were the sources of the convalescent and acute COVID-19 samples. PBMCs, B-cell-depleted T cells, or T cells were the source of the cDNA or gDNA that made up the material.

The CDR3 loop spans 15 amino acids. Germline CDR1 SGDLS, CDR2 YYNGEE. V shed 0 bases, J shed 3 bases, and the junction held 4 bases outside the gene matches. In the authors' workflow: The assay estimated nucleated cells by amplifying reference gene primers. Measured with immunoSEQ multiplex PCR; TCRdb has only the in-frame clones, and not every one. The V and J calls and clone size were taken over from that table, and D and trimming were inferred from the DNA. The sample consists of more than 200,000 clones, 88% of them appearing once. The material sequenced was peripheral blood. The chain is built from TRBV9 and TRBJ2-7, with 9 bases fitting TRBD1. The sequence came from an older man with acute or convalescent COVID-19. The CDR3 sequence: CASSVGTGAHYEQYF. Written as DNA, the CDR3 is TGTGCCAGCAGCGTAGGGACAGGGGCCCACTACGAGCAGTACTTC. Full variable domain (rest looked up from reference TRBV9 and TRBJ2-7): DSGVTQTPKHLITATGQRVTLRCSPRSGDLSVYWYQQSLDQGLQFLIQYYNGEERAKGNILERFSAQQFPDLHSELNLSSLELGDSALYFCASSVGTGAHYEQYFGPGTRLTVT.